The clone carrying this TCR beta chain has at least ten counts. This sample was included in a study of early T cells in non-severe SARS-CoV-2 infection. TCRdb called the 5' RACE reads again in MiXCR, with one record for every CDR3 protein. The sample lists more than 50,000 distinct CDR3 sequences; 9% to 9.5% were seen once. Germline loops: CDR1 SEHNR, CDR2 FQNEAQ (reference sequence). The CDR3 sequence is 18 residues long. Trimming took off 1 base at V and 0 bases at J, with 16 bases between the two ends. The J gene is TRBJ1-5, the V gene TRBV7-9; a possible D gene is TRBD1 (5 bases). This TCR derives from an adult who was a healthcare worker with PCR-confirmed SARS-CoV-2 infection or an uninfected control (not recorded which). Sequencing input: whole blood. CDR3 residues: CASSLEGWGDYSNQPQHF. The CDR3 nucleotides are TGTGCCAGCAGCTTAGAGGGTTGGGGCGACTATAGCAATCAGCCCCAGCATTTT.